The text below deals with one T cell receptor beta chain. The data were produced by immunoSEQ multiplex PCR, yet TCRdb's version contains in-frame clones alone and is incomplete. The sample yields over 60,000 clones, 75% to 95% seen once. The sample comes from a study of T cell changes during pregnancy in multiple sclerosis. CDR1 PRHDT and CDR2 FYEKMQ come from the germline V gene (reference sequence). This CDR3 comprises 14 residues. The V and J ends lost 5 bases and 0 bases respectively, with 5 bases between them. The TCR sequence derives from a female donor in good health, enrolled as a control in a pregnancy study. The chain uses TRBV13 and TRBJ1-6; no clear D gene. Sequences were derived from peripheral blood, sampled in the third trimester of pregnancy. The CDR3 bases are TGTGCCAGCAGCCGTAGCTCCTATAATTCACCCCTCCACTTT. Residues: CASSRSSYNSPLHF.